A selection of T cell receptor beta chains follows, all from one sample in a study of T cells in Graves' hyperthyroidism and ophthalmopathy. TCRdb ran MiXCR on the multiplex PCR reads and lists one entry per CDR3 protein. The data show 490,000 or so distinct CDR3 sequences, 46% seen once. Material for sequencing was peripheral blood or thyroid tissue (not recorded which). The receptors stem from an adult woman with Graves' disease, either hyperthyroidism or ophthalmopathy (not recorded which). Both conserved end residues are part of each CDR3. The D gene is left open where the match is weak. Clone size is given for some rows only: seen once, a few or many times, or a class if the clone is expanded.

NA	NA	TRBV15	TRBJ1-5	CATSRVGGVNQPQHF	TGTGCCACCAGCAGAGTTGGGGGCGTAAATCAGCCCCAGCATTTT
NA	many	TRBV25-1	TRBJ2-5	CASMFQGLYQETQYF	TGTGCCAGCATGTTTCAGGGACTTTACCAAGAGACCCAGTACTTC
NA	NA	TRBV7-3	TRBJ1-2	CASSFTGTPNYGYTF	TGTGCCAGCAGCTTTACCGGGACACCGAACTATGGCTACACCTTC
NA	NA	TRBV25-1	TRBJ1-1	CASSEFGRPGEAFF	TGTGCCAGCAGTGAATTCGGGAGGCCAGGGGAAGCTTTCTTT
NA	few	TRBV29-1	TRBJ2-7	CSVGGLATYEQYF	TGCAGCGTTGGGGGACTGGCTACCTACGAGCAGTACTTC
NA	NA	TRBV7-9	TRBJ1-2	CASSPEPGTLSYGYTF	TGTGCCAGCAGCCCAGAGCCCGGGACACTTTCTTATGGCTACACCTTC
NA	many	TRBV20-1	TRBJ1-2	CSASPGTRGGYTF	TGCAGTGCTAGCCCCGGGACTCGGGGTGGCTACACCTTC
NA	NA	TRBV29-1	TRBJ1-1	CSVEEGPTEAFF	TGCAGCGTTGAGGAGGGGCCCACTGAAGCTTTCTTT
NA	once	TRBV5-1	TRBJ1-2	CASSKGGGRNYGYTF	TGCGCCAGCAGCAAGGGAGGGGGTAGGAACTATGGCTACACCTTC
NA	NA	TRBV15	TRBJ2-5	CATSRGASRDTNSGTQYF	TGTGCCACCAGCAGAGGGGCCAGCCGGGACACCAACTCGGGGACCCAGTACTTC
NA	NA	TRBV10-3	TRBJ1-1	CATSPGHLNTEAFF	TGTGCCACCAGCCCGGGACACTTGAACACTGAAGCTTTCTTT
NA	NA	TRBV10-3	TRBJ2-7	CAIREGSTTYEQYF	TGTGCCATCCGAGAGGGGTCCACTACCTACGAGCAGTACTTC
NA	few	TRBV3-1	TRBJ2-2	CASSPLWNTGELFF	TGTGCCAGCAGCCCCCTATGGAACACCGGGGAGCTGTTTTTT
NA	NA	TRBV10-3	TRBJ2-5	CAIRVSTQETQYF	TGTGCCATCAGGGTGTCGACCCAAGAGACCCAGTACTTC
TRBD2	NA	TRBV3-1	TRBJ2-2	CASSHSGSTGELFF	TGTGCCAGCAGCCACAGCGGGAGTACCGGGGAGCTGTTTTTT
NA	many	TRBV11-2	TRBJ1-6	CASSLAGANSPLHF	TGTGCCAGCAGTTTGGCAGGAGCAAATTCACCCCTCCACTTT
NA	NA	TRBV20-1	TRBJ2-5	CSARGASLETQYF	TGCAGTGCTAGGGGGGCTAGCTTAGAGACCCAGTACTTC
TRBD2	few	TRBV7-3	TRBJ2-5	CASSLRGGLAVTQYF	TGTGCCAGCAGCTTAAGAGGGGGACTAGCTGTGACCCAGTACTTC
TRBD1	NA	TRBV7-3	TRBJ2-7	CASSLSGTGFYEQYF	TGTGCCAGCAGCTTAAGCGGGACAGGATTCTACGAGCAGTACTTC
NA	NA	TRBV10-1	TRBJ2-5	CPGSGGIETQYF	TGCCCCGGCAGTGGCGGAATAGAGACCCAGTACTTC
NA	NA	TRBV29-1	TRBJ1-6	CSVLTDYNSPLHF	TGCAGCGTTCTGACAGACTATAATTCACCCCTCCACTTT
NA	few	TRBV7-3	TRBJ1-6	CASSLALNSPLHF	TGTGCCAGCAGCTTGGCCCTGAATTCACCCCTCCACTTT
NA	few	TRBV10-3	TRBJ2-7	CAIRGPLNEQYF	TGTGCCATCAGGGGACCCTTGAACGAGCAGTACTTC
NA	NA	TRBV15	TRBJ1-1	CATSSGGMNTEAFF	TGTGCCACCAGCTCGGGGGGCATGAACACTGAAGCTTTCTTC
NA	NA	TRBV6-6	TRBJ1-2	CASIPRASYGYTF	TGCGCCAGCATTCCCAGGGCCTCCTATGGCTACACCTTC
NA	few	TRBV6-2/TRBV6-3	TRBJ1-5	CASSYAGQYSNQPQHF	TGTGCCAGCAGTTACGCTGGGCAATATAGCAATCAGCCCCAGCATTTT
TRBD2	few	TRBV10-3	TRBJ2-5	CAIRGGQGPETQYF	TGTGCCATCAGGGGAGGGCAGGGCCCGGAGACCCAGTACTTC
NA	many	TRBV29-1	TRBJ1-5	CSVGEGGSQPQHF	TGCAGCGTGGGGGAGGGAGGGAGTCAGCCCCAGCATTTT
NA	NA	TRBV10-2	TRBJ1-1	CASSELGLRAFF	TGCGCCAGCAGTGAATTAGGGCTGAGGGCTTTCTTT
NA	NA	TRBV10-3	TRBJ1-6	CAISDQSSYNSPLHF	TGTGCCATCAGTGACCAGAGCTCCTATAATTCACCCCTCCACTTT
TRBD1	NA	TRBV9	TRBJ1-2	CASSGETGERGYTF	TGTGCCAGCAGCGGAGAGACAGGGGAGCGTGGCTACACCTTC
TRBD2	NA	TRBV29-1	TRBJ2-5	CSSGRVGGEETQYF	TGCAGCTCGGGGAGGGTTGGGGGAGAAGAGACCCAGTACTTC
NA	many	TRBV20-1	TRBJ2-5	CSARRTVGTQYF	TGCAGTGCTAGACGGACGGTTGGGACCCAGTACTTC
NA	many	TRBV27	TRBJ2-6	CASSPLGSGANVLTF	TGTGCCAGCAGTCCCCTGGGCTCTGGGGCCAACGTCCTGACTTTC
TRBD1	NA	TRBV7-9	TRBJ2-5	CASSHRSTGEETQYF	TGTGCCAGCAGCCACCGGTCGACAGGGGAGGAGACCCAGTACTTC
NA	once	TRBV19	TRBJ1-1	CASSRTGRAYMNTEAFF	TGTGCCAGCAGTCGCACGGGCAGGGCATACATGAACACTGAAGCTTTCTTT
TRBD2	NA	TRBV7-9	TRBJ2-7	CASSPTGRGLPPMSSYEQYF	TGTGCCAGCAGCCCGACGGGGAGGGGCCTACCGCCGATGAGCTCCTACGAGCAGTACTTC
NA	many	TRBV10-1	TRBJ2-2	CASSPAQAGELFF	TGCGCCAGCAGCCCCGCTCAGGCCGGGGAGCTGTTTTTT
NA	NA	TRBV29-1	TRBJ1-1	CSVTRGGTEAFF	TGCAGCGTCACCCGGGGGGGCACTGAAGCTTTCTTT
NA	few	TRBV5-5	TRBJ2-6	CASSLDPRTPGANVLTF	TGTGCCAGCAGCTTGGATCCCAGAACCCCTGGGGCCAACGTCCTGACTTTC
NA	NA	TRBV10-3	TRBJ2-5	CAISAPAGLGETQYF	TGTGCCATCAGTGCCCCGGCCGGGTTAGGAGAGACCCAGTACTTC
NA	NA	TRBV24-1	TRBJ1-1	CATRDILNTEAFF	TGTGCCACCAGAGACATACTGAACACTGAAGCTTTCTTT
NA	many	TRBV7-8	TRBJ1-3	CASSLVLGSSGNTIYF	TGTGCCAGCAGCTTAGTTCTTGGGAGCTCTGGAAACACCATATATTTT
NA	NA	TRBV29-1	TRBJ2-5	CSVVRGWAQETQYF	TGCAGCGTTGTTCGGGGATGGGCCCAAGAGACCCAGTACTTC
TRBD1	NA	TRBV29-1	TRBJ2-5	CSVEGGQGAETQYF	TGCAGCGTTGAAGGGGGACAGGGCGCGGAGACCCAGTACTTC
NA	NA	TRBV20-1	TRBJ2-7	CSARGTWNHYEQYF	TGCAGTGCTAGGGGTACTTGGAACCACTACGAGCAGTACTTC
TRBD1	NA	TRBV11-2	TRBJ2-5	CASIGVRAGGTQYF	TGTGCCAGCATCGGAGTCAGGGCAGGGGGGACCCAGTACTTC
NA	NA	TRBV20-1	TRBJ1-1	CSAPAGEAFF	TGCAGTGCTCCCGCGGGGGAAGCTTTCTTT
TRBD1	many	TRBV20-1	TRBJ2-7	CSALRQGALYEQYF	TGCAGTGCGTTAAGACAGGGGGCTCTATACGAGCAGTACTTC
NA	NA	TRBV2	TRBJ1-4	CASSYGTNEKLFF	TGTGCCAGCAGTTACGGGACGAATGAAAAACTGTTTTTT
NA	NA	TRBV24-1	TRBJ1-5	CASSEWGDTGPQHF	TGTGCCAGCAGTGAATGGGGGGACACTGGGCCCCAGCATTTT
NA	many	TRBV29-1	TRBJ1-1	CSVFQGTEAFF	TGCAGCGTTTTTCAGGGTACTGAAGCTTTCTTT
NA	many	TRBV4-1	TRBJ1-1	CASSRQREVSNTEAFF	TGCGCCAGCAGCCGTCAGAGGGAAGTTTCGAACACTGAAGCTTTCTTT
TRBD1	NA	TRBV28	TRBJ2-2	CASSFNRGTGELFF	TGTGCCAGCAGTTTCAACAGGGGTACCGGGGAGCTGTTTTTT
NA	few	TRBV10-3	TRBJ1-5	CAISDSEGQPQHF	TGTGCCATCAGTGATTCTGAGGGCCAGCCCCAGCATTTT
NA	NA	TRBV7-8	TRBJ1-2	CASSFQSGVNYGYTF	TGTGCCAGCAGCTTCCAATCAGGGGTCAACTATGGCTACACCTTC
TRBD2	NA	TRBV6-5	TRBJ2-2	CASKLAGETRELFF	TGTGCCAGTAAACTAGCGGGAGAGACGCGAGAGCTGTTTTTT